Listed below are T cell receptor beta chains from one sample, sequenced in a study of regulatory T cells in long-lasting Graves disease. TCRdb recomputed calls from the multiplex PCR reads with MiXCR, one row per CDR3 protein. The table includes 400,000 to 650,000 distinct CDR3 sequences, 15% to 20% detected once. The data also belong to a second study, concerning T cells in Graves' hyperthyroidism and ophthalmopathy.

The input for sequencing was peripheral blood mononuclear cells (PBMCs), taken at new diagnosis, from a patient treated with antithyroid drugs. These receptor sequences come from a woman aged 35 to 60 with Graves disease. CDR3s include the opening cysteine and the closing phenylalanine or tryptophan. D genes are given only for firm matches. Clone sizes are given selectively: once, few, many, or a class where the clone is expanded.

v_call	j_call	d_call	clone_size	cdr3_aa	cdr3_nt
TRBV11-2	TRBJ1-1	-	many	CASSLDPGTEAFF	TGTGCCAGCAGCTTAGATCCCGGCACTGAAGCTTTCTTT
TRBV5-1	TRBJ2-3	-	few	CASSKNRGGSDTQYF	TGCGCCAGCAGCAAGAACAGGGGGGGGTCAGATACGCAGTATTTT
TRBV7-3	TRBJ1-4	-	few	CASSPLRDARAKLFF	TGTGCCAGCAGCCCCCTCAGGGACGCCCGAGCAAAACTGTTTTTT
TRBV10-2	TRBJ1-1	-	-	CASSEFRWTEAFF	TGCGCCAGCAGTGAGTTCAGGTGGACTGAAGCTTTCTTT
TRBV5-1	TRBJ1-1	-	many	CASSSDRPNEAFF	TGCGCCAGCAGCAGCGACAGGCCCAATGAAGCTTTCTTT
TRBV2	TRBJ2-1	-	-	CASSEALPGASSYNEQFF	TGTGCCAGCAGTGAAGCGCTTCCCGGGGCTAGCTCCTACAATGAGCAGTTCTTC
TRBV6-1	TRBJ1-2	TRBD1	-	CASSQSDRVYGYTF	TGTGCCAGCAGCCAATCGGACAGGGTGTATGGCTACACCTTC
TRBV28	TRBJ1-1	-	many	CASSPTVMNTEAFF	TGTGCCAGCAGCCCAACAGTGATGAACACTGAAGCTTTCTTT
TRBV4-1	TRBJ2-2	TRBD1	few	CASSHQPGQGTGELFF	TGCGCCAGCAGCCATCAACCGGGACAGGGGACCGGGGAGCTGTTTTTT
TRBV18	TRBJ2-3	TRBD2	many	CASSSTSGAGYTQYF	TGTGCCAGCTCATCGACTAGCGGGGCGGGGTATACGCAGTATTTT
TRBV30	TRBJ1-5	-	many	CAWSLRSNQPQHF	TGTGCCTGGAGTTTGAGGAGCAATCAGCCCCAGCATTTT
TRBV6-2/TRBV6-3	TRBJ1-1	-	many	CASSYGRASIEAFF	TGTGCCAGCAGTTACGGCCGGGCCAGTATTGAAGCTTTCTTT
TRBV2	TRBJ1-1	-	many	CASSERRQRHTEAFF	TGTGCCAGCAGTGAGCGGCGACAGAGGCACACTGAAGCTTTCTTT
TRBV7-2	TRBJ1-2	-	many	CASSNTGNYGYTF	TGTGCCAGCAGCAACACAGGGAACTATGGCTACACCTTC
TRBV3-1	TRBJ1-1	-	once	CASSQEGIQNTEAFF	TGTGCCAGCAGCCAAGAAGGTATACAGAACACTGAAGCTTTCTTT
TRBV19	TRBJ1-5	-	many	CASSRAHEGNQPQHF	TGTGCCAGTAGCCGGGCCCACGAGGGCAATCAGCCCCAGCATTTT
TRBV19	TRBJ2-2	-	few	CASSIQFTGELFF	TGTGCCAGTAGTATTCAGTTCACCGGGGAGCTGTTTTTT
TRBV2	TRBJ2-1	-	many	CASRVRVGEQFF	TGTGCCAGCAGGGTAAGGGTTGGTGAGCAGTTCTTC